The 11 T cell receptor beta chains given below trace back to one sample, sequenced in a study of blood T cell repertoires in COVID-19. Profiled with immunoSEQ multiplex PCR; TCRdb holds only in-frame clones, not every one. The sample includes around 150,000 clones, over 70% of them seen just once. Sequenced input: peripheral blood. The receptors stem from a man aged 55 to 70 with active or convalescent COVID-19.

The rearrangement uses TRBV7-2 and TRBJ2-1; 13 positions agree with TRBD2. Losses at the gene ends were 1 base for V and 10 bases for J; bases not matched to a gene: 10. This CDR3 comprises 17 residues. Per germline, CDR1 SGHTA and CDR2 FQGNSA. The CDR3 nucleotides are TGTGCCAGCAGCTTAGTTGTGCTGGGACTAGCGGGATGGGAGCAGTTCTTC. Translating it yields CASSLVVLGLAGWEQFF.

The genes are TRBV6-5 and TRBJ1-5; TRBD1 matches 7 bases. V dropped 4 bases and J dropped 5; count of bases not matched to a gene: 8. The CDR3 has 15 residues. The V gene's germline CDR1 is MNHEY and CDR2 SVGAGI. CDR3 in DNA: TGTGCCAGCAGTTCCAGGGGGGCTGGATATCAGCCCCAGCATTTT. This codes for CASSSRGAGYQPQHF.

The CDR3 DNA sequence: TGTGCCAGCAGCCCCGGGCCGGGGAACTATGGCTACACCTTC. Protein sequence: CASSPGPGNYGYTF. This chain uses TRBV11-1 with TRBJ1-2; D ambiguous. V was cut by 5 bases and J by 2 bases, with 12 bases left in between. This CDR3 comprises 14 residues. Germline values: CDR1 SGHAT, CDR2 FQDESV (reference sequence). The whole variable domain, remainder taken from reference TRBV11-1 and TRBJ1-2, is EAEVAQSPRYKITEKSQAVAFWCDPISGHATLYWYRQILGQGPELLVQFQDESVVDDSQLPKDRFSAERLKGVDSTLKIQPAELGDSAMYLCASSPGPGNYGYTFGSGTRLTVV.

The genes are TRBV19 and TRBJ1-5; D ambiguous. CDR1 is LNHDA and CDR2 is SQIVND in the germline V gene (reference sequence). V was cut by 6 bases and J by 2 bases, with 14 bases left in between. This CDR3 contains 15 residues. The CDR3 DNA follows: TGTGCCAGTAGCCCTCGCGAGTTGCGCAATCAGCCCCAGCATTTT. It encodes CASSPRELRNQPQHF.

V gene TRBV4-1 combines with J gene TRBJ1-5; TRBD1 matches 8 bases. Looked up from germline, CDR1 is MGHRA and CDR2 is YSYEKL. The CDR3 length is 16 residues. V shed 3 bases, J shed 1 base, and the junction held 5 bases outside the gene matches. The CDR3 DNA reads TGCGCCAGCAGCCATCACAGGACAGGGAGCAATCAGCCCCAGCATTTT. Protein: CASSHHRTGSNQPQHF.

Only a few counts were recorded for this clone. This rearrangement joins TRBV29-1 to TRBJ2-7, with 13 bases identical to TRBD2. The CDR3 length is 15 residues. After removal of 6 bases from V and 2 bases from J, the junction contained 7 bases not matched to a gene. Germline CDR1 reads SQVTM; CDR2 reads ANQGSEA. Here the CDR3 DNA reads TGCAGCGTGGCCGGGACTAGCGGGAAAGCCTACGAGCAGTACTTC. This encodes CSVAGTSGKAYEQYF.

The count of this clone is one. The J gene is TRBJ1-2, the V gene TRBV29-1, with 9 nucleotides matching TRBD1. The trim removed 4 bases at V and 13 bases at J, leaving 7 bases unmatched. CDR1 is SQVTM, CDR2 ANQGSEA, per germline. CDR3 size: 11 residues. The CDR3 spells CSVGRDRVFTF. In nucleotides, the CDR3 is TGCAGCGTTGGCCGGGACAGGGTTTTCACCTTC.

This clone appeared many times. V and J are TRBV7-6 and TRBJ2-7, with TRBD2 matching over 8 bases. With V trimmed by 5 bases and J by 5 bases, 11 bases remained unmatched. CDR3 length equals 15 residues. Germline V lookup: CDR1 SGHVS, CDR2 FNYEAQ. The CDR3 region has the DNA TGTGCCAGCAGCCGAATCGTAGCGGGATTGAACGAGCAGTACTTC. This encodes CASSRIVAGLNEQYF.

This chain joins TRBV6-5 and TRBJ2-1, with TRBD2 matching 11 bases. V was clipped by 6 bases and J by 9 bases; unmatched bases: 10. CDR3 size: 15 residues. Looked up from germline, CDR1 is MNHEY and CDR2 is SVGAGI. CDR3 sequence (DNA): TGTGCCAGCAGGTTAACTAGCGGGAGTCTAGGTGAGCAGTTCTTC. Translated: CASRLTSGSLGEQFF.

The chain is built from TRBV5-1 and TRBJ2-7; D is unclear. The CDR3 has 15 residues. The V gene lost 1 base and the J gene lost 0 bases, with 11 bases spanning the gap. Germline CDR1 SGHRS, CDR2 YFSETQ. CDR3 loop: CASSLTVLSSYEQYF. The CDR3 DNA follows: TGCGCCAGCAGCTTGACAGTTCTGAGCTCCTACGAGCAGTACTTC.

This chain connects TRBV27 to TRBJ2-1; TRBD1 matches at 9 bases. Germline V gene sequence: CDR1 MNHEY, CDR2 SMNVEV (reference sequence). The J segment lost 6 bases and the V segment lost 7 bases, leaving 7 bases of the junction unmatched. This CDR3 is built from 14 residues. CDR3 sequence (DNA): TGTGCCAGCACCGAACAGGGGGCGGCCAATGAGCAGTTCTTC. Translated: CASTEQGAANEQFF.